Listed below are T cell receptor beta chains from one sample, sequenced in a study of T cells expressing NK-cell markers. TCRdb derives one entry per CDR3 protein from the 5' RACE reads, leaving out DNA. Its table records some 410,000 distinct CDR3 sequences. Sequenced material: blood T cells: a sorted CD56 or NKG2C T cell subset, CD4+ or CD8+ T cells, or bulk PBMC T cells (not recorded which). These receptor sequences come from a woman aged 18 to 75 in good health. Each CDR3 is given with its conserved first and last residue. The order of the fields is J gene, V gene, CDR3 protein.

j_call: TRBJ2-2; v_call: TRBV19; cdr3_aa: CASSIGRVGAILNTGELFF
j_call: TRBJ1-6; v_call: TRBV12-3/TRBV12-4; cdr3_aa: CASTGQVNSPLHF
j_call: TRBJ1-5; v_call: TRBV27; cdr3_aa: CASSLTESNQPQHF
j_call: TRBJ2-3; v_call: TRBV20-1; cdr3_aa: CSATPTFSSTDTQYF
j_call: TRBJ1-1; v_call: TRBV16; cdr3_aa: CASSQFGGLGGNTEAFF
j_call: TRBJ2-1; v_call: TRBV5-1; cdr3_aa: CASSFLVGTGSGYNEQFF
j_call: TRBJ2-2; v_call: TRBV5-1; cdr3_aa: CASSLVGKSNTGELFF
j_call: TRBJ2-1; v_call: TRBV7-2; cdr3_aa: CASTLGISYNEQFF
j_call: TRBJ2-2; v_call: TRBV10-3; cdr3_aa: CAISANTGELFF
j_call: TRBJ2-3; v_call: TRBV7-7; cdr3_aa: CASSRRGSDTQYF
j_call: TRBJ2-1; v_call: TRBV24-1; cdr3_aa: CATSALHNEQFF
j_call: TRBJ2-1; v_call: TRBV7-2; cdr3_aa: CASSLEFSTREQFF
j_call: TRBJ2-4; v_call: TRBV19; cdr3_aa: CASSMETLAKNIQYF
j_call: TRBJ1-2; v_call: TRBV12-3/TRBV12-4; cdr3_aa: CASSRPRGGGYGYTF
j_call: TRBJ2-2; v_call: TRBV5-1; cdr3_aa: CASSWVAAANTGELFF
j_call: TRBJ2-3; v_call: TRBV30; cdr3_aa: CAWRPASGGGNTQYF
j_call: TRBJ2-5; v_call: TRBV30; cdr3_aa: CAWSIRDRGNVIQYF
j_call: TRBJ2-1; v_call: TRBV9; cdr3_aa: CASSVEPGVGQISYNEQFF
j_call: TRBJ2-5; v_call: TRBV20-1; cdr3_aa: CSNSGRAETQYF
j_call: TRBJ2-5; v_call: TRBV20-1; cdr3_aa: CSARPGAAQETQYF
j_call: TRBJ1-4; v_call: TRBV20-1; cdr3_aa: CSARAGSNEKLFF
j_call: TRBJ2-2; v_call: TRBV20-1; cdr3_aa: CSAARTGKGGELFF
j_call: TRBJ2-5; v_call: TRBV6-2/TRBV6-3; cdr3_aa: CASSGRWAETQYF
j_call: TRBJ1-2; v_call: TRBV6-1; cdr3_aa: CASSPDRLYGYTF
j_call: TRBJ2-5; v_call: TRBV25-1; cdr3_aa: CASSFTGGWETQYF
j_call: TRBJ2-1; v_call: TRBV10-3; cdr3_aa: CAIGLGGHNEQFF
j_call: TRBJ2-5; v_call: TRBV20-1; cdr3_aa: CSAPGPPVETQYF
j_call: TRBJ1-2; v_call: TRBV6-2/TRBV6-3; cdr3_aa: CASTAGAAYGYTF
j_call: TRBJ2-3; v_call: TRBV4-3; cdr3_aa: CASSQGGGAGNTDTQYF
j_call: TRBJ1-2; v_call: TRBV7-2; cdr3_aa: CASSPTGPDYGYTF
j_call: TRBJ2-2; v_call: TRBV20-1; cdr3_aa: CSVLAGLTNTGELFF
j_call: TRBJ2-7; v_call: TRBV5-6; cdr3_aa: CASSLPLGVASYEQYF
j_call: TRBJ1-2; v_call: TRBV20-1; cdr3_aa: CSAPTGGSYGYTF
j_call: TRBJ2-7; v_call: TRBV20-1; cdr3_aa: CSASPTRVRYEQYF
j_call: TRBJ1-4; v_call: TRBV5-5; cdr3_aa: CASSLRSRGQDEKLFF
j_call: TRBJ1-1; v_call: TRBV6-2/TRBV6-3; cdr3_aa: CASNQGSKAFF
j_call: TRBJ2-1; v_call: TRBV20-1; cdr3_aa: CSARERDSSYNEQFF
j_call: TRBJ2-1; v_call: TRBV6-5; cdr3_aa: CASSYQGTGSSNEQFF
j_call: TRBJ2-2; v_call: TRBV18; cdr3_aa: CASSESSDTGELFF
j_call: TRBJ2-1; v_call: TRBV3-1; cdr3_aa: CASSATGYSYNEQFF
j_call: TRBJ2-3; v_call: TRBV20-1; cdr3_aa: CSGVFRGGGTDTQYF
j_call: TRBJ2-7; v_call: TRBV6-1; cdr3_aa: CASTTRGASYEQYF